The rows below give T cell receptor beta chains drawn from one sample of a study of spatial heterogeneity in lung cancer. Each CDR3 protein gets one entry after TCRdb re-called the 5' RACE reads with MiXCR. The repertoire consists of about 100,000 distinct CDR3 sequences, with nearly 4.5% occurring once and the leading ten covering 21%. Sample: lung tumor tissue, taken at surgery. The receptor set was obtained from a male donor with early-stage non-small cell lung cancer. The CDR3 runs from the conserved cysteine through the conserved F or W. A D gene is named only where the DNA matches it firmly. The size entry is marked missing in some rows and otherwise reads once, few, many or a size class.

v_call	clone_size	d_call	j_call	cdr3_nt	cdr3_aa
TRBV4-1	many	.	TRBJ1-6	TGCGCCAGCAGCCAAATGACAGTCGACCGTTCACCCCTCCACTTT	CASSQMTVDRSPLHF
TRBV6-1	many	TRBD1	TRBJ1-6	TGTGCCAGCAGTGCTCAGGGGGGGGATTCACCCCTCCACTTT	CASSAQGGDSPLHF
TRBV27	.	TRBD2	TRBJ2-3	TGTGCCAGCAGTGAAGCTAGCGGGACCCCAGATACGCAGTATTTT	CASSEASGTPDTQYF
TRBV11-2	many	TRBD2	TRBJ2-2	TGTGCCAGCAGTTTTAGCGGGAGGGCGGCCACCGGGGAGCTGTTTTTT	CASSFSGRAATGELFF
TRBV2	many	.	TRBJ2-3	TGTGCCAGCAGTGAAAAGGGGATGGCAGATACGCAGTATTTT	CASSEKGMADTQYF
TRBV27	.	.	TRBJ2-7	TGTGCCAGCAGTTTTTTCATAAGCTCCTACGAGCAGTACTTC	CASSFFISSYEQYF
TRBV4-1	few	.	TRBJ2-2	TGCGCCAGCAGCCAAGAGCCGACCGGGGAGCTGTTTTTT	CASSQEPTGELFF
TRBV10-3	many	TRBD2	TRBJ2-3	TGTGCCGTTCTAGCGGGGGAAGAAGATACGCAGTATTTT	CAVLAGEEDTQYF
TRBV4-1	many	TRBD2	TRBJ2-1	TGCGCCAGCAGCCAAGCTCGGGTAGCGGGGCGGGATGAGCAGTTCTTC	CASSQARVAGRDEQFF
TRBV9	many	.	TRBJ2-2	TGTGCCAGCAGCGTAAGTGCCCCCGGGGAGCTGTTTTTT	CASSVSAPGELFF
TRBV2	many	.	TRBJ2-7	TGTGCCAGCAGTGAATTGGGGGTCGGGTACGAGCAGTACTTC	CASSELGVGYEQYF
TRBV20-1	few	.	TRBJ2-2	TGCAGTGCCCCGGCCAGGGCCGGGGAGCTGTTTTTT	CSAPARAGELFF
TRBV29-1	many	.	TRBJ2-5	TGCAGCGCCCGCCGGACAGTGCAACAAGAGACCCAGTACTTC	CSARRTVQQETQYF
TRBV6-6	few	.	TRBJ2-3	TGTGCCAGCACTCAGGCCACAGATACGCAGTATTTT	CASTQATDTQYF
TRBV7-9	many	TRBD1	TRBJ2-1	TGTGCCAGCCGGTGCGGGACAGGGGTTTGTGAGCAGTTCTTC	CASRCGTGVCEQFF
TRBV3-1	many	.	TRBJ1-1	TGTGCCAGCAGCCCTAGTCCACAGGGAGCTGAAGCTTTCTTT	CASSPSPQGAEAFF
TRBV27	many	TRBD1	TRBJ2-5	TGTGCCAGCAGTCCTTTTACAGGGGGCGGAGAGACCCAGTACTTC	CASSPFTGGGETQYF
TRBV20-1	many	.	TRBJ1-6	TGCAGTGCTAGACCCGGTATCGACAATTCACCCCTCCACTTT	CSARPGIDNSPLHF
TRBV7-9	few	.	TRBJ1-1	TGTGCCAGCAGCTTAGAGGTGGGGATGTATGAAGCTTTCTTT	CASSLEVGMYEAFF
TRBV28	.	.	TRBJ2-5	TGTGCCAGCAGTTTAGGTACACCGTACCAAGAGACCCAGTACTTC	CASSLGTPYQETQYF
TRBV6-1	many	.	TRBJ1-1	TGTGCCAGCAGTGAAGGGGAGATCACTGAAGCTTTCTTT	CASSEGEITEAFF
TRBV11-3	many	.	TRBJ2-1	TGTGCCAGCAGCCGGGACGGCAACAATGAGCAGTTCTTC	CASSRDGNNEQFF
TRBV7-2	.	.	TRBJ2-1	TGTGCCAGCAGCTTAGGCAGTTGGAATGAGCAGTTCTTC	CASSLGSWNEQFF
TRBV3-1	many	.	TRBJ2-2	TGTGCCAGCGCACCTAATCACGCGAACACCGGGGAGCTGTTTTTT	CASAPNHANTGELFF
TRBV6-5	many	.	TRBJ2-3	TGTGCCAGCAGTTACTCGACAGCTAGCACAGATACGCAGTATTTT	CASSYSTASTDTQYF
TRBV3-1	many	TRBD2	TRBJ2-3	TGTGCCAGCACCATAGCGGGAGGGAGTTCAGATACGCAGTATTTT	CASTIAGGSSDTQYF
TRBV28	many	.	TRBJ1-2	TGTGCTGCCAAGAACAGGGATGGCTACACCTTC	CAAKNRDGYTF
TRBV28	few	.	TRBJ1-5	TGTGCCAGCAGTTTTCCAGGGCGCAATCAGCCCCAGCATTTT	CASSFPGRNQPQHF
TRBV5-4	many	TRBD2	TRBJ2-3	TGTGCCAGCAGCCTATGGACTAGCGTACTTGACACAGATACGCAGTATTTT	CASSLWTSVLDTDTQYF
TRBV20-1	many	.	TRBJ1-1	TGCAGGGGCAGTTGGGGGACTGAAGCTTTCTTT	CRGSWGTEAFF
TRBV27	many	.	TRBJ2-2	TGTGCCAGCACCCCACTCTCGACCGGGGAGCTGTTTTTT	CASTPLSTGELFF
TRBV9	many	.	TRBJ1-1	TGTGCCAGCAGCGTAGACGCAAAGATGTTGAACACTGAAGCTTTCTTT	CASSVDAKMLNTEAFF
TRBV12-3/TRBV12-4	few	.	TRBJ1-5	TGTGCCAGCAGTTTACAGGGGTTGGGTCAGCCCCAGCATTTT	CASSLQGLGQPQHF
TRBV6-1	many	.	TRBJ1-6	TGTGCCAGCAACCGTGAGGGGAATAATTCACCCCTCCACTTT	CASNREGNNSPLHF
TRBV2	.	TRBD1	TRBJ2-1	TGTGCCAGCACCTTTCCGGGACAGTACAATGAGCAGTTCTTC	CASTFPGQYNEQFF
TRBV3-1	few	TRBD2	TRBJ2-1	TGTGCCAGCAGCCGTTGGGTAGCGGGAGCCTGGGGGGACAATGAGCAGTTCTTC	CASSRWVAGAWGDNEQFF
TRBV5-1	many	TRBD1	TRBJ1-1	TGCGCCAGCAGCCGGGACAGGGGCCGGGATATCACTGAAGCTTTCTTT	CASSRDRGRDITEAFF
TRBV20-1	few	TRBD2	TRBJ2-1	TGCAGTGCTCGCGGACTAGCGGATTACAATGAGCAGTTCTTC	CSARGLADYNEQFF